This passage covers 26 T cell receptor beta chains from one sample sequenced in a study of cytomegalovirus exposure and HLA in healthy donors. PCR used 60 Vbeta primers and 13 Jbeta primers. Assay used: immunoSEQ multiplex PCR; TCRdb lists only in-frame clones, some missing. The sample holds approximately 170,000 clones, approximately 70% seen once. The sequenced material came from PBMCs. The receptors originated from a woman between 35 and 50 years old in good health and CMV-seropositive.

This clone has just one count. The chain links TRBV10-3 to TRBJ2-3, with D perhaps TRBD2 (7 bases). The CDR3 sequence is 14 residues long. Germline CDR1 reads ENHRY; CDR2 reads SYGVKD. V lost 4 bases and J lost 6, with 14 bases in between. The CDR3 region is CAISGRGALDTQYF. The CDR3 DNA reads TGTGCCATCAGTGGTCGGGGGGCCCTCGATACGCAGTATTTT.

The chain has TRBV9 and TRBJ1-5; no firm D call. The CDR3 is 14 residues long. The V gene's germline CDR1 is SGDLS and CDR2 YYNGEE. The V end was cut by 4 bases, the J end by 4 bases, with 12 bases between. CDR3 loop: CASSTRRENQPQHF. The CDR3 bases are TGTGCCAGCAGCACACGACGGGAAAATCAGCCCCAGCATTTT.

The rearrangement joins TRBV29-1 to TRBJ2-5; no clear D. The last part of the DNA fits TRBJ2-7 better; the J call may be wrong. CDR3 length: 11 amino acids. The germline V gene encodes CDR1 SQVTM and CDR2 ANQGSEA. Here the CDR3 reads CSAGELYEQYF. CDR3 DNA: TGCAGCGCCGGAGAGTTGTACGAGCAGTACTTC.

In this sample, this clone turned up a few times. V gene TRBV2 combines with J gene TRBJ2-1, with TRBD2 as a possible D gene (6 bases). CDR3 length: 12 amino acids. CDR1 and CDR2 (germline): SNHLY, FYNNEI. The V gene lost 3 bases and the J gene lost 12 bases, with 12 bases spanning the gap. CDR3 sequence reads: CASSDSVAVQFF. CDR3 in DNA: TGTGCCAGCAGTGACTCCGTAGCGGTGCAGTTCTTC.

V is TRBV5-1 and J is TRBJ2-7, with 10 bases that match TRBD2. CDR1 and CDR2 (germline): SGHRS, YFSETQ. CDR3 length: 13 residues. V lost 0 bases, J lost 11 bases, and 5 bases stayed unmatched. The CDR3 loop is CASSLDVAGGEYF. For the CDR3, the DNA is TGCGCCAGCAGCTTGGACGTAGCGGGAGGCGAGTACTTC.

This rearrangement joins TRBV5-1 to TRBJ2-5; D unresolved. This CDR3 spans 14 amino acids. From germline, CDR1 is SGHRS and CDR2 YFSETQ. Trimming pared 3 bases from V and 0 bases from J, leaving 9 bases between. CDR3 region: CASSSPMYQETQYF. DNA for the CDR3: TGCGCCAGCAGCTCCCCTATGTACCAAGAGACCCAGTACTTC.

The J gene is TRBJ1-1, the V gene TRBV7-2; the D gene is possibly TRBD1 (5 bases). The CDR3 contains 13 residues. Trimming removed 4 bases at V and 4 bases at J, with 10 bases between. The germline gives CDR1 SGHTA, CDR2 FQGNSA. CDR3 amino acids: CASSWDGGTEAFF. The DNA of the CDR3 is TGTGCCAGCAGCTGGGACGGGGGCACTGAAGCTTTCTTT.

As to this clone: A junction boundary mismatches the germline segment, possibly from a read error. V and J are TRBV10-3 and TRBJ2-7, with 10 bases identical to TRBD1. Germline assignment: CDR1 ENHRY and CDR2 SYGVKD. The CDR3 is 12 amino acids. The DNA of the CDR3 is TGTGCCTCCCGGGACAGGGGAAACGAGCAGTGCTTC. Translation gives CASRDRGNEQCF.

CDR3 residues: CASSQGEGVAGELFF. The CDR3 DNA is TGCGCCAGCAGCCAAGGAGAAGGGGTGGCCGGGGAGCTGTTTTTT. The chain combines TRBV4-1 with TRBJ2-2; the D gene is possibly TRBD1 (5 bases). Trimming took off 1 base at V and 6 bases at J, with 12 bases between the two ends. The CDR3 consists of 15 residues. The germline V gene has CDR1 MGHRA and CDR2 YSYEKL.

CDR3 amino acids: CASSPAVTSTDTQYF. CDR3 in DNA: TGTGCCAGCAGCCCGGCCGTGACTAGCACAGATACGCAGTATTTT. The chain carries TRBV7-2 and TRBJ2-3; D remains ambiguous. This CDR3 has 15 amino acids. Germline lookup yields CDR1 SGHTA and CDR2 FQGNSA. The V end was cut by 5 bases, the J end by 0 bases, with 12 bases between.

This clone was seen only a few times. This chain connects TRBV19 to TRBJ1-5; D not certain. The germline V gene has CDR1 LNHDA and CDR2 SQIVND (reference sequence). V shed 4 bases and J shed 4 bases, with 11 bases lying between them. The CDR3 has 14 residues. The CDR3 DNA follows: TGTGCCAGTAGTACGCGGACGGGAAATCAGCCCCAGCATTTT. This gives the protein CASSTRTGNQPQHF. Filled out from reference TRBV19 and TRBJ1-5, the complete variable domain reads DGGITQSPKYLFRKEGQNVTLSCEQNLNHDAMYWYRQDPGQGLRLIYYSQIVNDFQKGDIAEGYSVSREKKESFPLTVTSAQKNPTAFYLCASSTRTGNQPQHFGDGTRLSIL.

The rearrangement joins TRBV18 to TRBJ1-2, with D maybe TRBD1 (5 bases). Germline V CDR1 and CDR2: KGHSH, LQKENI. V was pared by 0 bases and J by 4 bases, with 9 bases between. The CDR3 sequence is 14 residues long. The CDR3 DNA is TGTGCCAGCTCACCACCGGGCGGGACCTATGGCTACACCTTC. This codes for CASSPPGGTYGYTF.

The V gene is TRBV27, the J gene TRBJ2-3; tentatively, D is TRBD1 (5 bases). This CDR3 contains 14 residues. The germline V gene has CDR1 MNHEY and CDR2 SMNVEV (reference sequence). The V and J ends lost 6 bases and 0 bases respectively, with 10 bases between them. The CDR3 protein is CASRPTGSTDTQYF. CDR3 DNA sequence: TGTGCCAGCAGGCCTACAGGAAGCACAGATACGCAGTATTTT.

The chain joins TRBV5-6 to TRBJ2-7; 8 bases map to TRBD1. V gave up 3 bases and J gave up 6 bases; unmatched junction bases: 14. Germline loops: CDR1 SGHDT, CDR2 YYEEEE. This CDR3 contains 16 residues. The CDR3 DNA reads as TGTGCCAGCAGCTCCTGGAGACGGACAGGGCATAGCGAGCAGTACTTC. As protein: CASSSWRRTGHSEQYF.

This chain uses TRBV6-4 with TRBJ1-6; tentatively, D is TRBD1 (6 bases). V lost 6 bases and J 7 bases, leaving 13 bases between the germline ends. The germline V gene has CDR1 MRHNA and CDR2 SNTAGT. The CDR3 length is 14 residues. For the CDR3, the DNA is TGTGCCAGCAGCCCGACAGGAAAGAATTCACCCCTCCACTTT. Protein: CASSPTGKNSPLHF.

The gene calls are TRBV12-5 and TRBJ2-3, with TRBD2 matching 7 bases. This CDR3 has 14 residues. Trimming at V came to 1 base and at J to 4 bases, leaving 2 bases not matched to a gene. CDR1 is LGHNT and CDR2 is FRNRAP in the germline V gene. The CDR3 nucleotides are TGTGCTAGTGGTTTGGATACTAGCGCAGATACGCAGTATTTT. Translation: CASGLDTSADTQYF.

This chain uses TRBV28 with TRBJ2-7, with 12 bases fitting TRBD2. Germline trimming cut 4 bases from V and 8 bases from J; bases unmatched to any gene: 12. Germline V gives CDR1 MDHEN, CDR2 SYDVKM. The CDR3 sequence is 16 residues long. The CDR3 coding sequence is TGTGCCAGCAGTTCCCCACCGACTAGCGGGAGTGAGAAGCAGTACTTC. This gives the protein CASSSPPTSGSEKQYF.

The genes are TRBV5-8 and TRBJ2-5, with D possibly TRBD2 on 6 matching bases. Germline CDR1 is SGHTS and CDR2 is YDEGEE. CDR3 length: 14 amino acids. V gave up 3 bases and J gave up 2 bases, with 11 bases separating them. The CDR3, as DNA: TGTGCCAGCAGCTCGGAGCGGGTTCAAGAGACCCAGTACTTC. Amino acid sequence: CASSSERVQETQYF.

V gene TRBV5-1 combines with J gene TRBJ2-2; 9 bases align to TRBD1. The V segment lost 4 bases and the J segment 5 bases; nucleotides outside the gene matches: 6. This CDR3 is 15 amino acids long. Germline CDR1 reads SGHRS; CDR2 reads YFSETQ. CDR3: CASSPGQGATGELFF. CDR3 nucleotides: TGCGCCAGCAGCCCGGGACAGGGAGCTACCGGGGAGCTGTTTTTT. Full variable domain (remainder filled in from reference TRBV5-1 and TRBJ2-2): KAGVTQTPRYLIKTRGQQVTLSCSPISGHRSVSWYQQTPGQGLQFLFEYFSETQRNKGNFPGRFSGRQFSNSRSEMNVSTLELGDSALYLCASSPGQGATGELFFGEGSRLTVL.

This clone was seen more than once but under ten times. The chain combines TRBV27 with TRBJ2-7; tentatively, D is TRBD1 (8 bases). Trimming stripped 0 bases from V and 6 bases from J, with 12 bases between. The CDR3 is 14 residues long. CDR1 is MNHEY, CDR2 SMNVEV, per germline (reference sequence). The CDR3 DNA follows: TGTGCCAGCAGTTTATCGGGGGGGACAGGCGAGCAGTACTTC. Its translation: CASSLSGGTGEQYF.

J is TRBJ2-7 and V is TRBV28; 7 bases line up with TRBD2. The CDR3 covers 12 residues. Germline V gene data show CDR1 as MDHEN and CDR2 as SYDVKM. Trimming removed 6 bases from V and 9 bases from J; junction bases left unmatched: 8. The CDR3: CASRVREEGQYF. CDR3 coding DNA: TGTGCCAGCAGGGTACGGGAGGAGGGGCAGTACTTC.

This chain links TRBV9 with TRBJ2-5, with D tentatively TRBD2 (7 bases). Trimming stripped 0 bases from V and 2 bases from J, with 14 bases between. The CDR3 totals 16 residues. The germline gives CDR1 SGDLS, CDR2 YYNGEE. The CDR3 is CASSVVGGGLQETQYF. Here the CDR3 DNA reads TGTGCCAGCAGCGTAGTGGGGGGGGGCCTTCAAGAGACCCAGTACTTC.

The chain recombines TRBV28 with TRBJ2-7, with 11 bases that match TRBD2. This CDR3 spans 14 amino acids. Per the germline V gene, CDR1 is MDHEN and CDR2 is SYDVKM. The J segment lost 5 bases and the V segment lost 6 bases, leaving 6 bases of the junction unmatched. The CDR3 loop is CASRVAGGPHEQYF. The CDR3 DNA sequence: TGTGCCAGCAGGGTAGCGGGAGGGCCCCACGAGCAGTACTTC.

This chain joins TRBV10-3 and TRBJ2-3; 8 bases map to TRBD2. Losses at the gene ends were 11 bases for V and 0 bases for J; bases not matched to a gene: 10. Per the germline V gene, CDR1 is ENHRY and CDR2 is SYGVKD. CDR3 length equals 15 residues. The CDR3 DNA sequence: TGTGCCTCGGCAGCGGGGGAACTTAGCACAGATACGCAGTATTTT. This sequence encodes CASAAGELSTDTQYF.

The chain combines TRBV29-1 with TRBJ2-3; a possible D gene is TRBD1 (5 bases). There are 13 residues in the CDR3. V lost 4 bases and J lost 2, with 10 bases in between. Germline V CDR1 and CDR2: SQVTM, ANQGSEA. The DNA for the CDR3 is TGCAGCGTTGGTAGGGGCGCCACAGATACGCAGTATTTT. Amino acid sequence: CSVGRGATDTQYF.

This clone was detected a few times. V gene TRBV7-6 combines with J gene TRBJ2-7; D perhaps matches TRBD1 (6 bases). The CDR3 runs to 13 residues. V lost 8 bases and J lost 2, with 13 bases in between. The germline V gene has CDR1 SGHVS and CDR2 FNYEAQ. CDR3 sequence (DNA): TGTGCCAGCGGCATTGGGGGCACCTACGAGCAGTACTTC. Protein: CASGIGGTYEQYF.